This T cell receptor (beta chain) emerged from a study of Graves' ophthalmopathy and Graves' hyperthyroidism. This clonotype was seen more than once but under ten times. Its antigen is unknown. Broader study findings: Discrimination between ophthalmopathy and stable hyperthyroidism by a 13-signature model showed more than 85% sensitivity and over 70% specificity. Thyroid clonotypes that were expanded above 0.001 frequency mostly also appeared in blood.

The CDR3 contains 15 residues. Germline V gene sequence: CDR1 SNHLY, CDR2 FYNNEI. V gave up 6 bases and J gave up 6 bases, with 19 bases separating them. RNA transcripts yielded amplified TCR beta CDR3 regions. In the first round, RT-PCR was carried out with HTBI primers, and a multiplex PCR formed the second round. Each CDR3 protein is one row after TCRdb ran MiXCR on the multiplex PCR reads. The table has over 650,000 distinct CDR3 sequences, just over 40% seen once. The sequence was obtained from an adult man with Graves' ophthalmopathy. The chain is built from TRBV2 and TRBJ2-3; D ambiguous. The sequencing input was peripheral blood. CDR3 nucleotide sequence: TGTGCCAGCAGGAGAGACAACTATGAAAGGGATACGCAGTATTTT. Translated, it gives CASRRDNYERDTQYF.